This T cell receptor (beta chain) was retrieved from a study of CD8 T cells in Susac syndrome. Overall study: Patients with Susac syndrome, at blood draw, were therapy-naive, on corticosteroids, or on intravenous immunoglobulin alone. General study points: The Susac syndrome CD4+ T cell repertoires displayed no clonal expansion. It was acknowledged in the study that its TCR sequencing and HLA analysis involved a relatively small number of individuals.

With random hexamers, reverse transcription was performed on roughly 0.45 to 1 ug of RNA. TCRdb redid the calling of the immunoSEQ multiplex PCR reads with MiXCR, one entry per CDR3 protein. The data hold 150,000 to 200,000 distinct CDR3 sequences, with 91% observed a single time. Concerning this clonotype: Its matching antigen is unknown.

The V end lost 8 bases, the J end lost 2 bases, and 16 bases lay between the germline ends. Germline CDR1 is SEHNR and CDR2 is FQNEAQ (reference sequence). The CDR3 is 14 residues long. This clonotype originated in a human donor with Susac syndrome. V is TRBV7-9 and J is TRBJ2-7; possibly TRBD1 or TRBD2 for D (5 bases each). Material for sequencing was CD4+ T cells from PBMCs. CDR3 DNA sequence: TGTGCCAGCGGGGGAGAGGCTGGAGCCTACGAGCAGTACTTC. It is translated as CASGGEAGAYEQYF.